This TCR beta chain derives from a study of blood T cell repertoires in COVID-19. Study as a whole: Acute-phase and convalescent COVID-19 samples originated in the United States, Italy and Spain.

In the original analysis: It was from reference gene primer amplification that nucleated cell counts were estimated. Assay used: immunoSEQ multiplex PCR; TCRdb lists only in-frame clones, some missing. V and J calls and clone size are as listed in that table; D and trimming were resolved from the DNA. The data show 130,000 to 150,000 clones, roughly 81% seen once. Germline values: CDR1 LGHDT, CDR2 YNNKEL (reference sequence). The CDR3 runs to 15 residues. V was trimmed by 2 bases and J by 0 bases, leaving 8 bases between them. Sequenced input: peripheral blood. This chain connects TRBV3-1 (or the pseudogene TRBV3-2) to TRBJ1-3; no firm D call. This clonotype was obtained from a human donor with acute or convalescent COVID-19. The donor label of this sample is uncertain. The DNA of the CDR3 is TGTGCCAGCAGCCAAACTCGGAGCTCTGGAAACACCATATATTTT. Encoded protein: CASSQTRSSGNTIYF.